This T cell receptor (beta chain) was sequenced for a study of T cell responses to AZD1222 COVID-19 vaccine. Broader study findings: Unmutated variant regions reportedly attract nearly half of all spike-specific TCRs. There were repertoire samples only from the period after the peak T cell response.

About this clone itself: Antigen: not known.

The CDR3 consists of 18 residues. V was clipped by 1 base and J by 1 base, with 19 bases between them. Germline CDR1 is SEHNR and CDR2 is FQNEAQ (reference sequence). Profiled with immunoSEQ multiplex PCR; TCRdb holds only in-frame clones, not every one. Here the sample spans tens of thousands of clones, roughly 85% being singletons. This TCR was sampled from an adult who received the AZD1222 COVID-19 vaccine. Sequencing used peripheral blood, obtained 28 days after the second AZD1222 dose. The V gene is TRBV7-9, the J gene TRBJ2-5, with a possible D match to TRBD1 (6 bases). The CDR3 reads CASSLDGTRGWGQETQYF. CDR3 bases: TGTGCCAGCAGCTTAGATGGGACAAGGGGCTGGGGCCAAGAGACCCAGTACTTC.